This T cell receptor (beta chain) was obtained from a study of blood T cell repertoires in COVID-19. Study-wide background: Some COVID-19 samples were acute and others convalescent; all came from the United States, Italy and Spain.

Repertoires were generated with immunoSEQ multiplex PCR, while TCRdb's copy carries only in-frame clones and drops some. Altogether some 230,000 clones are present, about 80% being singletons, with the ten largest covering 3% to 3.5%. CDR3 length: 15 amino acids. The V gene end was trimmed by 5 bases and the J gene end by 10 bases; junction bases not matched to a gene: 10. Germline CDR1 SGHTA, CDR2 FQGTGA. Sequences were obtained from peripheral blood. The rearrangement uses TRBV7-3 and TRBJ2-1, with TRBD2 identical over 11 bases. This TCR was sampled from a young woman who had recovered from COVID-19. CDR3 sequence (DNA): TGTGCCAGCAGCCCGGGACTAGCGGTTTTTGGGGAGCAGTTCTTC. Encoded protein: CASSPGLAVFGEQFF.